The T cell receptor beta chain under discussion was sequenced for a study of Tregs in tolerant kidney transplant recipients. V lost 6 bases and J lost 0; bases outside the gene matches: 14. The CDR3 extends over 18 amino acids. Germline assignment: CDR1 MDHEN and CDR2 SYDVKM. Thawed PBMCs were FACS-sorted into unstimulated CD4+CD25+CD127- regulatory T cells, CD4+CD25- non-regulatory cells, CD4 and CD8 cells. The assay was immunoSEQ multiplex PCR, and TCRdb's table has in-frame clones only and misses some. The repertoire holds 69,000 or so clones, about 88% seen once, with approximately 0.4% in the top ten. Study results and limitations: No direct test of biological reproducibility was done here. Nucleotide sequences could not be compared across some patients' samples due to primer changes. Antigen-driven expansion was suggested because donor-specific Tregs expanded more than all Tregs in tolerant patients.

To note about this clone: The antigen is not known.

The sample here was CD4+ T cells from blood, taken before the transplant. The chain has TRBV28 and TRBJ2-5; TRBD2 matches 9 bases. The TCR originated in a human donor who received a combined kidney and bone marrow transplant. CDR3 loop: CASSPAPHLAGHQETQYF. Here the CDR3 DNA reads TGTGCCAGCAGCCCTGCGCCCCATCTAGCGGGGCACCAAGAGACCCAGTACTTC.